This TCR beta chain derives from a study of beta chain features in type 1 diabetes. Study at large: Sorted cell examination encompassed 100 million to 110 million cells across all samples. Study-wide points: A potential PCR bias toward shorter templates would be equal in patient and control samples.

Reverse transcription of all isolated RNA meant that expressed TCRB transcripts were sequenced. The assay was immunoSEQ multiplex PCR, and TCRdb's table has in-frame clones only and misses some. The sample has roughly 42,000 clones, roughly 50% seen once. Each sorted population was over 95% pure. This clone was recorded a few times. Antigen specificity is unknown. With 5 bases clipped from V and 0 bases from J, the junction kept 4 bases outside the gene matches. The CDR3 is made up of 14 amino acids. The germline gives CDR1 SGHTA, CDR2 FQGNSA. This TCR came from a woman aged 25-40 years in good health. V gene TRBV7-2 combines with J gene TRBJ2-7, with 7 bases matching TRBD1. The source material was stem cell memory CD4+ T cells from blood. The CDR3 is CASSAGTASYEQYF. The CDR3 DNA reads as TGTGCCAGCAGCGCCGGGACAGCCTCCTACGAGCAGTACTTC.